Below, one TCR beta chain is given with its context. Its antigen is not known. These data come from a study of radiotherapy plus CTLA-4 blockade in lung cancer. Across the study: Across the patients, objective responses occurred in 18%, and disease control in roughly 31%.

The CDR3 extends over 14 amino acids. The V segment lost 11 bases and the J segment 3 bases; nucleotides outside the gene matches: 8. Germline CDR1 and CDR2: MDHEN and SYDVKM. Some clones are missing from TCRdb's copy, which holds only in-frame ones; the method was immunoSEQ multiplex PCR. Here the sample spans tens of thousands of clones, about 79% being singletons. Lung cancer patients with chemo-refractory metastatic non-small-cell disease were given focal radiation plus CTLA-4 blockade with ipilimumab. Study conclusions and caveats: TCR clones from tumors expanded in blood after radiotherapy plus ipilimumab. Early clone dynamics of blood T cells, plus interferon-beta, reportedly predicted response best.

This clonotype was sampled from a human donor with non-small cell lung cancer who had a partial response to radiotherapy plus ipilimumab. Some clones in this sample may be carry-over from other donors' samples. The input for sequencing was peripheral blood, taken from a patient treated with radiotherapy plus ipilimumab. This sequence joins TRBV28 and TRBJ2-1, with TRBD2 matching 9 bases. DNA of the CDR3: TGTGCCCTGCGGGGAGCGGGAGGCTACAATGAGCAGTTCTTC. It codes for CALRGAGGYNEQFF.